This TCR beta chain was observed in a study of blood T cell repertoires in COVID-19. The method was immunoSEQ multiplex PCR; TCRdb's version includes in-frame clones alone and lacks a portion of them. Of about 220,000 clones listed, about four fifths are singletons. Losses at the gene ends were 6 bases for V and 0 bases for J; bases not matched to a gene: 11. CDR1 and CDR2 (germline): SQVTM, ANQGSEA. The CDR3 has 16 residues. Sequenced input: peripheral blood. The chain combines TRBV29-1 with TRBJ2-3; TRBD1 matches 8 bases. This sequence originates from a woman aged 25 to 39 who had recovered from COVID-19. The CDR3 protein is CSVRTGTFSSTDTQYF. CDR3 nucleotides: TGCAGCGTGCGGACAGGGACCTTTTCTAGCACAGATACGCAGTATTTT.